Listed below are T cell receptor beta chains from one sample, sequenced in a study of T cells in Graves' hyperthyroidism and ophthalmopathy. TCRdb recomputed calls from the multiplex PCR reads with MiXCR, one row per CDR3 protein. The data hold about 600,000 distinct CDR3 sequences, with 14% observed a single time. Sequenced material: blood. All receptors derive from a woman in her late teens or twenties with Graves' ophthalmopathy. Each CDR3 is given with its conserved first and last residue. The D gene is left open where the match is weak. Only some rows state a clone size, as once, few, many or a class for expanded clones.

v_call,d_call,clone_size,j_call,cdr3_nt,cdr3_aa
TRBV28,TRBD2,.,TRBJ2-1,TGTGCCAGCAGTTTCCCTAGCGGGAGCTTTTCAGGAAATGAGCAGTTCTTC,CASSFPSGSFSGNEQFF
TRBV7-2,.,.,TRBJ2-7,TGTGCCAGCAGCGCTGGACCGGGGGCGGACGAGCAGTACTTC,CASSAGPGADEQYF
TRBV6-2/TRBV6-3,.,many,TRBJ1-1,TGTGCCAGCGTTAGAGGGGTTACATGGGCTGAAGCTTTCTTT,CASVRGVTWAEAFF
TRBV20-1,TRBD1,once,TRBJ1-2,TGCAGTGCTATAAAACAGGGGGCGGGGGGCTACACCTTC,CSAIKQGAGGYTF
TRBV27,.,many,TRBJ1-2,TGTGCCAGCAACCCAGGGACAAGTATTGGCTATGGCTACACCTTC,CASNPGTSIGYGYTF
TRBV28,.,medium-sized,TRBJ1-4,TGTGCCAGCAGTTTATGGAGTGCAACTAATGAAAAACTGTTTTTT,CASSLWSATNEKLFF
TRBV7-9,TRBD1,few,TRBJ1-1,TGTGCCAGCACCAGGGGGGGCCAGAACACTGAAGCTTTCTTT,CASTRGGQNTEAFF
TRBV7-3,TRBD2,many,TRBJ2-3,TGTGCCAGCAGCTTAACTGGACTAGCGGGAGGAGCAGATACGCAGTATTTT,CASSLTGLAGGADTQYF
TRBV11-3,TRBD2,.,TRBJ2-1,TGTGCCAGCAGCTTACGTATCAGCGGGAGGGCCTTCAATGAGCAGTTCTTC,CASSLRISGRAFNEQFF
TRBV7-2,TRBD1,.,TRBJ2-2,TGTGCCAGCAGCCCCCTACAGGGGGACGGGGAGCTGTTTTTT,CASSPLQGDGELFF
TRBV15,.,.,TRBJ1-5,TGTGCCACCAGCAGAGATGAGTATCAGCCCCAGCATTTT,CATSRDEYQPQHF
TRBV27,.,many,TRBJ2-5,TGTGCCAGCAGCCCCTTCCAAGCAAGAAAGACCCAGTACTTC,CASSPFQARKTQYF
TRBV28,TRBD2,many,TRBJ2-1,TGTGCCAGCAGTTTACTGACTAGCGATAGCTCCTACAATGAGCAGTTCTTC,CASSLLTSDSSYNEQFF
TRBV12-3/TRBV12-4,.,.,TRBJ1-1,TGTGCCAGCTCCGGGGCGGGGGGCTCGAACACTGAAGCTTTCTTT,CASSGAGGSNTEAFF
TRBV6-1,.,many,TRBJ1-2,TGTGCCAGCAGTGATACCTCGGGGGCCAACTATGGCTACACCTTC,CASSDTSGANYGYTF
TRBV30,TRBD1,.,TRBJ2-7,TGTGCCTGGAGTTTGACAGGGGAGCAGTACTTC,CAWSLTGEQYF
TRBV20-1,TRBD2,many,TRBJ2-3,TGCAGTGCTAGTCGGCGGGAGGGCCTGATCACAGATACGCAGTATTTT,CSASRREGLITDTQYF
TRBV2,.,.,TRBJ2-3,TGTGCCAGCAGGAACTCGCTAAGAGGGGATACGCAGTATTTT,CASRNSLRGDTQYF
TRBV2,TRBD1,many,TRBJ1-5,TGTGCCAGCACCCCGGACAGGGATGATCAGCCCCAGCATTTT,CASTPDRDDQPQHF
TRBV9,.,few,TRBJ2-6,TGTGCCAGCAGCGCGTGGAGTAGCGGTCCCTCTGGGGCCAACGTCCTGACTTTC,CASSAWSSGPSGANVLTF
TRBV2,.,many,TRBJ1-3,TGTGCCAGCAGTCCACAGGGAACCGGAAACACCATATATTTT,CASSPQGTGNTIYF
TRBV6-1,.,.,TRBJ1-5,TGTGCCAGCAGTCCCGGCCAGGGGATAATAGGCAATCAGCCCCAGCATTTT,CASSPGQGIIGNQPQHF
TRBV13,TRBD2,.,TRBJ2-7,TGTGCCAGCAGCTTCCCGGGACTAGCGGCCGAGCAGTACTTC,CASSFPGLAAEQYF
TRBV28,.,.,TRBJ2-3,TGTGCCAGCAGTTCCCCAGGAGGAAACACAGATACGCAGTATTTT,CASSSPGGNTDTQYF
TRBV7-3,TRBD1,few,TRBJ1-1,TGTGCCAGCAGCGCAACAGGGGGGGGGATCACTGAAGCTTTCTTT,CASSATGGGITEAFF
TRBV20-1,.,many,TRBJ1-1,TGCAGTGCTAGGGGTGGAGGCGGAGGTACTGAAGCTTTCTTT,CSARGGGGGTEAFF
TRBV6-1,.,many,TRBJ2-7,TGTGCCAGCGGGTACCCTAGCGAAAACTACGAGCAGTACTTC,CASGYPSENYEQYF
TRBV3-1,TRBD1,.,TRBJ1-4,TGTGCCAGCAGCCAAGACCCCGACAGGGATGAAAAACTGTTTTTT,CASSQDPDRDEKLFF
TRBV24-1,.,few,TRBJ2-3,TGTGCCACCAGTGACCTCGGACTAACAGATACGCAGTATTTT,CATSDLGLTDTQYF
TRBV18,TRBD1,few,TRBJ2-2,TGTGCCAGCTCACCACAGGGGGCTGCGAACACCGGGGAGCTGTTTTTT,CASSPQGAANTGELFF
TRBV12-3/TRBV12-4,.,.,TRBJ1-1,TGTGCCAGCGGAGGGACCATGAACACTGAAGCTTTCTTT,CASGGTMNTEAFF
TRBV7-2,.,many,TRBJ2-1,TGTGCCAGCAGCCCGGTCGAGGGGGGCTTGAGGAATGAGCAGTTCTTC,CASSPVEGGLRNEQFF
TRBV14,TRBD2,.,TRBJ2-3,TGTGCCAGCAGCCAAGTGCAGAGCGGGAGGACAACAGATACGCAGTATTTT,CASSQVQSGRTTDTQYF
TRBV20-1,TRBD2,many,TRBJ2-7,TGCAGTGCTACAGGGACTAGCGGGGGGTACGAGCAGTACTTC,CSATGTSGGYEQYF
TRBV19,TRBD1,.,TRBJ2-1,TGTGCCAGTAGTATGGGTCAGGGGGTCTACAATGAGCAGTTCTTC,CASSMGQGVYNEQFF
TRBV6-2/TRBV6-3,.,.,TRBJ1-2,TGTGCCAGCAGTTACTCGCCTATAAATGGCTACACCTTC,CASSYSPINGYTF
TRBV30,.,many,TRBJ1-1,TGTGCCTGTTCCCCGGGTGGCACTGAAGCTTTCTTT,CACSPGGTEAFF
TRBV3-1,.,.,TRBJ2-6,TGTGCCAGCAGCCAACTACCGGCTCCTGGGGCCAACGTCCTGACTTTC,CASSQLPAPGANVLTF
TRBV9,.,.,TRBJ2-1,TGTGCCAGCAGCGGGGGGCAAACCTACAATGAGCAGTTCTTC,CASSGGQTYNEQFF
TRBV2,.,many,TRBJ1-3,TGTGCCAGCAGTGAATATGGACAGAGCTCTGGAAACACCATATATTTT,CASSEYGQSSGNTIYF
TRBV9,.,.,TRBJ2-2,TGTGCCAGCAGCGGCGGGTGGACGAACACCGGGGAGCTGTTTTTT,CASSGGWTNTGELFF
TRBV20-1,.,.,TRBJ2-5,TGCAGTGCTAGTGGCAGGCCCCTTCAAGAGACCCAGTACTTC,CSASGRPLQETQYF
TRBV7-8,.,many,TRBJ2-1,TGTGCCAGCAGCTTCGGGGGGCGACAACACATTGGCAATGAGCAGTTCTTC,CASSFGGRQHIGNEQFF
TRBV2,TRBD1,many,TRBJ1-5,TGTGCCAGCAGTGAGCAACAGGGGGCCTATAGCAATCAGCCCCAGCATTTT,CASSEQQGAYSNQPQHF
TRBV6-2/TRBV6-3,TRBD2,few,TRBJ2-1,TGTGCCAGCAGTTACTCGACGGGGGGGCGCTACAATGAGCAGTTCTTC,CASSYSTGGRYNEQFF
TRBV4-1,TRBD2,few,TRBJ2-1,TGCGCCAGCAGCCAAAGCCTGACTAGCGGGAGGACCCGGCACTACAATGAGCAGTTCTTC,CASSQSLTSGRTRHYNEQFF